This TCR beta chain was identified in a study of vaccination effects on CD4 cells after COVID-19. Scientists isolated CD4+ T cells after an approximately 9-day culture period ended. All participants had two doses of either the BNT162b2 or mRNA-1273 vaccine. V lost 6 bases, J lost 10 bases, and 6 bases stayed unmatched. CDR3 length equals 12 residues. Clones were read by immunoSEQ multiplex PCR, and TCRdb kept only the in-frame ones, dropping some. Among some 40,000 clones, approximately 70% were seen once, and the ten largest hold roughly 8.4%. General study results and limits: At late timepoints after vaccination, vaccine- and infection-induced clones shrank markedly.

Regarding this clone: Its matching antigen is unknown.

This receptor was identified in a human donor who received a COVID-19 vaccine. The sequenced sample was CD4+ T cells from PBMCs cultured without peptide, obtained after COVID-19 vaccination. V is TRBV12-3 or TRBV12-4 and J is TRBJ2-1, with 7 bases aligning to TRBD2. For the CDR3, the DNA is TGTGCCAGCAGCCGGACTAGTGAGGAGCAGTTCTTC. Its translation is CASSRTSEEQFF.